This T cell receptor beta chain is drawn from a study of cytomegalovirus exposure and HLA in healthy donors. CDR3 length: 13 amino acids. The V and J ends lost 3 bases and 4 bases respectively, with 7 bases between them. Germline V gene lookup returns CDR1 MRHNA and CDR2 SNTAGT. On this clone: Its specificity is not known.

Study conclusions and caveats: For TCR beta chains, V- and J-gene trimming was later linked to a missense DCLRE1C variant. A later analysis found that most CMV-associated TCR beta chains appeared HLA-restricted. As was reported, the classifier diagnosed cytomegalovirus status with high specificity and sensitivity. In a later analysis, at a false discovery rate of 0.05, 16,951 TCR beta sequences matched HLA alleles.

The PCR made use of 60 Vbeta and 13 Jbeta primers. Data came from immunoSEQ multiplex PCR; TCRdb stores just in-frame clones and leaves some out. The sample carries around 80,000 clones, 75% to 80% recorded once. Sequencing input: PBMCs. The chain uses TRBV6-4 and TRBJ1-5; D is ambiguous. The TCR originated in a female donor in good health and CMV-seronegative. CDR3 nucleotide sequence: TGTGCCAGCAGTGAAACAGTAAATCAGCCCCAGCATTTT. Translating gives CASSETVNQPQHF.